A single sample gave rise to the 2 T cell receptor beta chains below, sequenced in a study of shared clonotypes between healthy human individuals. Profiling relied on immunoSEQ multiplex PCR, and the TCRdb table lists in-frame clones only, not all of them. The sample includes about 1 million clones, approximately 72% of them seen just once. Specimen: memory CD4+ T cells sorted from blood. Specified subset: CD45RA-negative fraction. The receptor source for this set is a man in his late teens or twenties in good health.

The chain has TRBV27 and TRBJ1-4; D perhaps matches TRBD1 (6 bases). CDR1 and CDR2 (germline): MNHEY, SMNVEV (reference sequence). The ends were cut back, 6 bases at V and 8 bases at J, with 13 bases in the middle. This CDR3 region has 13 residues. CDR3 loop: CASSYRVGEKLFF. The CDR3, as DNA: TGTGCCAGCAGCTACAGGGTTGGGGAAAAACTGTTTTTT. Complete variable domain (other parts from reference TRBV27 and TRBJ1-4): EAQVTQNPRYLITVTGKKLTVTCSQNMNHEYMSWYRQDPGLGLRQIYYSMNVEVTDKGDVPEGYKVSRKEKRNFPLILESPSPNQTSLYFCASSYRVGEKLFFGSGTQLSVL.

This clone appeared a few times. V is TRBV7-9 and J is TRBJ1-1; no clear D gene. Trimming took 5 bases from V and 2 from J, leaving 9 bases between them. The germline V gene has CDR1 SEHNR and CDR2 FQNEAQ (reference sequence). There are 13 residues in the CDR3. CDR3 nucleotides: TGTGCCAGCAGCCCCGGGATCAACACTGAAGCTTTCTTT. Amino acids: CASSPGINTEAFF. The whole variable domain, remainder taken from reference TRBV7-9 and TRBJ1-1, is DTGVSQNPRHKITKRGQNVTFRCDPISEHNRLYWYRQTLGQGPEFLTYFQNEAQLEKSRLLSDRFSAERPKGSFSTLEIQRTEQGDSAMYLCASSPGINTEAFFGQGTRLTVV.